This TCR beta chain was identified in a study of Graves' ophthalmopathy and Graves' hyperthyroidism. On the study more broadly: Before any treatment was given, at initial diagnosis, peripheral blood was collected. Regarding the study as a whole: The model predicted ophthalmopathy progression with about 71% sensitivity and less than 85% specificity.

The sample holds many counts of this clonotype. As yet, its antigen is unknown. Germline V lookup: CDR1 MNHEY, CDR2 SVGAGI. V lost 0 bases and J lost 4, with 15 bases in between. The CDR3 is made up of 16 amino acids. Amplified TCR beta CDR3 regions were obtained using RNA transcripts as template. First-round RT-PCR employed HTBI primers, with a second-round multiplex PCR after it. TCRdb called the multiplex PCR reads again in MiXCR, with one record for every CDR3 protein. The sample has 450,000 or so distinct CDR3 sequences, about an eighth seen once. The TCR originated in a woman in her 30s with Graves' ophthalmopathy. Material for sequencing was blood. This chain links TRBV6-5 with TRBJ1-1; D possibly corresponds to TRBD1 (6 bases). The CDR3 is CASSYSSGRGPTEAFF. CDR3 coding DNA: TGTGCCAGCAGTTACTCGAGCGGCAGGGGCCCCACTGAAGCTTTCTTT.